Following are 31 T cell receptor beta chains from one sample sequenced in a study of cytomegalovirus exposure and HLA in healthy donors. Primers: 60 Vbeta forward and 13 Jbeta reverse. Generated by immunoSEQ multiplex PCR, the TCRdb table keeps only in-frame clones and is missing some. Of 150,000 to 200,000 clones in the sample, about four fifths are singletons; the top ten hold approximately 2.2%. Sequenced input: PBMCs. The receptors shown here come from a woman aged 45-65 years in good health and CMV-seronegative.

This sequence joins TRBV7-2 and TRBJ2-3, with 9 bases matching TRBD2. Germline CDR1 SGHTA, CDR2 FQGNSA. The CDR3 runs to 17 residues. V trimming: 5 bases; J trimming: 8 bases; junction bases outside the gene matches: 17. The CDR3 is CASSEATGGGARGTQYF. The DNA of the CDR3 is TGTGCCAGCAGCGAAGCTACCGGCGGGGGGGCCCGGGGTACGCAGTATTTT.

The rearrangement joins TRBV7-3 to TRBJ2-5; 10 bases match TRBD2. This CDR3 has 15 residues. CDR1 SGHTA and CDR2 FQGTGA come from the germline V gene. Losses at the gene ends were 3 bases for V and 5 bases for J; bases not matched to a gene: 6. DNA of the CDR3: TGTGCCAGCAGCTTGGCTAGCGGGAGCGGGGAGACCCAGTACTTC. It specifies CASSLASGSGETQYF.

The chain uses TRBV15 and TRBJ2-1; possible D gene TRBD1, 5 bases. This CDR3 contains 14 residues. Germline-derived CDR1 and CDR2 are LNHNV and YYDKDF (reference sequence). Deletions cut 4 bases from V and 8 bases from J, with 15 bases between. The chain's CDR3 is CATSNGAGSDEQFF. The CDR3 DNA reads TGTGCCACCAGCAATGGGGCAGGGTCGGATGAGCAGTTCTTC.

The rearrangement links TRBV28 to TRBJ1-5, with unresolved D. The CDR3 is 13 residues long. The germline V gene has CDR1 MDHEN and CDR2 SYDVKM. V shed 6 bases and J shed 2 bases, with 8 bases lying between them. The CDR3 reads CASSQLGNQPQHF. In nucleotides, the CDR3 is TGTGCCAGCAGCCAATTAGGCAATCAGCCCCAGCATTTT.

In this sample, this clone turned up a few times. The genes are TRBV18 and TRBJ1-1; D is unclear. Germline V gives CDR1 KGHSH, CDR2 LQKENI. Trimming removed 2 bases from V and 1 base from J, with 8 bases in between. The CDR3 has 14 amino acids. CDR3 region: CASSPRPGNTEAFF. In DNA, the CDR3 is TGTGCCAGCTCACCAAGACCGGGGAACACTGAAGCTTTCTTT.

The CDR3 nucleotides are TGCGCCAGCAGCCAAGAGGGCTTTACCTACAATGAGCAGTTCTTC. Amino acids: CASSQEGFTYNEQFF. The chain is built from TRBV4-3 and TRBJ2-1; D gene ambiguous. Germline V gene lookup returns CDR1 LGHNA and CDR2 YSLEER. V was pared by 0 bases and J by 2 bases, with 8 bases between. This CDR3 contains 15 residues.

This clone was detected only once. The chain employs TRBV6-5 and TRBJ1-1, with 7 nucleotides matching TRBD1. CDR3 size: 13 residues. Germline V gene data show CDR1 as MNHEY and CDR2 as SVGAGI. Germline trimming cut 5 bases from V and 1 base from J; bases unmatched to any gene: 1. The CDR3 is CASSRTGNTEAFF. In DNA, the CDR3 is TGTGCCAGCAGTAGGACAGGGAACACTGAAGCTTTCTTT.

This clone has a single count. The CDR3 protein is CASSLGGGRETQYF. The CDR3 DNA follows: TGTGCCAGCAGCTTAGGGGGGGGCCGTGAGACCCAGTACTTC. This chain links TRBV7-2 with TRBJ2-5; D may be TRBD2 (7 bases). V shed 1 base and J shed 5 bases, with 11 bases lying between them. The CDR3 sequence is 14 residues long. The germline V gene has CDR1 SGHTA and CDR2 FQGNSA.

The J gene is TRBJ2-5, the V gene TRBV5-1; TRBD2 matches 11 bases. The J call is doubtful: the DNA matches TRBJ2-7 better. The CDR3 sequence is 16 residues long. Germline V CDR1 and CDR2: SGHRS, YFSETQ. Written as DNA, the CDR3 is TGCGCCAGCAGCTGGACCACTAGCGGGAGCTCCTACGAGCAGTACTTC. This codes for CASSWTTSGSSYEQYF.

The genes are TRBV11-2 and TRBJ2-7, with 8 bases identical to TRBD2. The J segment lost 0 bases and the V segment lost 1 base, leaving 8 bases of the junction unmatched. The CDR3 consists of 17 residues. The V gene's germline CDR1 is SGHAT and CDR2 FQNNGV. CDR3 sequence (DNA): TGTGCCAGCAGCTTAGCGGGACTAGGGGCCGGCTCCTACGAGCAGTACTTC. Amino acids: CASSLAGLGAGSYEQYF.

This clone was picked up a small number of times. V and J are TRBV4-2 and TRBJ2-3; possible D gene TRBD1, 5 bases. Germline V CDR1 and CDR2: LGHNA, YNFKEQ. The CDR3 sequence is 15 residues long. The V end was cut by 0 bases, the J end by 2 bases, with 9 bases between. In DNA, the CDR3 is TGTGCCAGCAGCCAAGAACAGGACCTCACAGATACGCAGTATTTT. This sequence encodes CASSQEQDLTDTQYF.

The chain links TRBV9 to TRBJ2-1; 13 positions agree with TRBD2. Germline loops: CDR1 SGDLS, CDR2 YYNGEE. The V segment lost 4 bases and the J segment 7 bases; nucleotides outside the gene matches: 8. The CDR3 is 16 amino acids. CDR3 sequence reads: CASSPRTSGSGNEQFF. The CDR3 nucleotides are TGTGCCAGCAGCCCAAGGACTAGCGGGAGTGGGAATGAGCAGTTCTTC.

This clone was counted a single time. The chain is built from TRBV15 and TRBJ1-1, with D perhaps matching TRBD1 (6 bases). Germline loops: CDR1 LNHNV, CDR2 YYDKDF (reference sequence). The CDR3 is made up of 13 amino acids. V lost 1 base, J lost 9 bases, and 12 bases lay in between. The CDR3 DNA follows: TGTGCCACCAGCAGAGGGGACACCCAGCAAGCTTTCTTT. Protein: CATSRGDTQQAFF.

The chain couples TRBV28 to TRBJ2-1; D gene uncertain. The V gene lost 2 bases and the J gene lost 10 bases, with 6 bases spanning the gap. The CDR3 extends over 11 amino acids. Germline V gene sequence: CDR1 MDHEN, CDR2 SYDVKM. The CDR3 DNA is TGTGCCAGCAGTTTAATCTTCGAGCAGTTCTTC. Translating gives CASSLIFEQFF. The entire variable domain, with the rest obtained from reference TRBV28 and TRBJ2-1, is as follows: DVKVTQSSRYLVKRTGEKVFLECVQDMDHENMFWYRQDPGLGLRLIYFSYDVKMKEKGDIPEGYSVSREKKERFSLILESASTNQTSMYLCASSLIFEQFFGPGTRLTVL.

The chain employs TRBV28 and TRBJ1-5, with D tentatively TRBD1 (6 bases). Trimming took 6 bases from V and 6 from J, leaving 15 bases between them. Germline CDR1 and CDR2: MDHEN and SYDVKM. There are 14 residues in the CDR3. The CDR3 coding sequence is TGTGCCAGCAGCTTGGACAGAGTTATTCAGCCCCAGCATTTT. Translation: CASSLDRVIQPQHF.

This clone came up a few times. The rearrangement links TRBV11-3 to TRBJ2-1; 10 bases match TRBD2. The CDR3 has 15 amino acids. Germline V CDR1 and CDR2: SGHNT, YENEEA. V was pared by 5 bases and J by 7 bases, with 8 bases of the junction left unmatched. CDR3 nucleotides: TGTGCCAGCAGCCGACAACTAGCGGGGCTAAATGAGCAGTTCTTC. It specifies CASSRQLAGLNEQFF.

V usage is TRBV11-2 and J usage is TRBJ2-3; D unresolved. CDR3 length: 11 residues. Looked up from germline, CDR1 is SGHAT and CDR2 is FQNNGV. The V gene lost 5 bases and the J gene lost 3 bases, with 3 bases spanning the gap. This CDR3 is CASSRTDTQYF. CDR3 nucleotides: TGTGCCAGCAGCCGGACAGATACGCAGTATTTT.

The chain uses TRBV6-6 and TRBJ1-6; the match to TRBD1 covers 9 bases. V was clipped by 6 bases and J by 9 bases; unmatched bases: 6. The germline CDR1 and CDR2 sequences are MNHNY and SVGAGI (reference sequence). CDR3 length equals 14 residues. Here the CDR3 DNA reads TGTGCCAGCAGCAAAACAGGGGGCGGTTCACCCCTCCACTTT. Translated, it gives CASSKTGGGSPLHF.

The chain carries TRBV7-2 and TRBJ2-3; D perhaps matches TRBD1 (6 bases). This CDR3 region has 13 residues. Trimming shortened V by 2 bases and J by 4 bases, and 7 bases separated the two germline ends. The germline V gene encodes CDR1 SGHTA and CDR2 FQGNSA. CDR3 bases: TGTGCCAGCAGCTTAAACAGGGCAGATACGCAGTATTTT. Its protein product is CASSLNRADTQYF.

V gene TRBV5-1 combines with J gene TRBJ2-1; TRBD1 agrees at 7 bases. Germline V gene data show CDR1 as SGHRS and CDR2 as YFSETQ. This CDR3 comprises 14 residues. The V and J ends lost 4 bases and 5 bases, in that order; junction bases with no gene match: 6. As DNA, the CDR3 is TGCGCCAGCAGCACAGGGACAGTAAACAATGAGCAGTTCTTC. It specifies CASSTGTVNNEQFF.

The rearrangement uses TRBV2 and TRBJ2-7; tentative D call: TRBD1 (6 bases). In germline, CDR1 is SNHLY, CDR2 FYNNEI. Trimming stripped 6 bases from V and 3 bases from J, with 6 bases between. The CDR3 runs to 11 residues. The chain's CDR3 is CASRQGYEQYF. CDR3 DNA: TGTGCCAGCAGACAGGGCTACGAGCAGTACTTC.

V usage is TRBV29-1 and J usage is TRBJ2-2; no clear D. The germline V gene has CDR1 SQVTM and CDR2 ANQGSEA. The length of the CDR3 is 12 residues. V gave up 4 bases and J gave up 0 bases, with 3 bases separating them. Written as DNA, the CDR3 is TGCAGCGTTGGGCCGAACACCGGGGAGCTGTTTTTT. Residues: CSVGPNTGELFF.

The V and J genes are TRBV5-1 and TRBJ2-5, with 9 bases identical to TRBD1. In germline, CDR1 is SGHRS, CDR2 YFSETQ. The CDR3 runs 16 residues. With V trimmed by 5 bases and J by 5 bases, 13 bases remained unmatched. CDR3: CASRPTGGAGAETQYF. The CDR3 DNA reads as TGCGCCAGCAGGCCAACAGGGGGCGCTGGAGCGGAGACCCAGTACTTC.

This clone turned up a few times. This chain links TRBV7-2 with TRBJ1-1; the D gene is possibly TRBD1 (5 bases). The CDR3 length is 13 residues. From germline, CDR1 is SGHTA and CDR2 FQGNSA. Trimming removed 5 bases from V and 3 bases from J, with 10 bases in between. Here the CDR3 reads CASSGATHTEAFF. CDR3 in DNA: TGTGCCAGCAGCGGGGCCACCCACACTGAAGCTTTCTTT.

The V and J genes are TRBV5-6 and TRBJ2-3; TRBD1 might be the D (5 bases). V was clipped by 4 bases and J by 2 bases, with 14 bases between them. The CDR3 extends over 15 amino acids. Germline V gene lookup returns CDR1 SGHDT and CDR2 YYEEEE. The chain's CDR3 is CASSPTGSATDTQYF. CDR3 DNA sequence: TGTGCCAGCAGCCCCACAGGATCTGCCACAGATACGCAGTATTTT.

V is TRBV6-6 and J is TRBJ1-5; tentative D call: TRBD1 (5 bases). From germline, CDR1 is MNHNY and CDR2 SVGAGI (reference sequence). CDR3 length: 13 residues. Trimming took 6 bases from V and 6 from J, leaving 12 bases between them. The CDR3 here is CASSPEDIQPQHF. CDR3 DNA: TGTGCCAGCAGCCCCGAGGACATTCAGCCCCAGCATTTT.

The rearrangement joins TRBV7-2 to TRBJ2-7; TRBD2 aligns across 8 bases. The germline V gene has CDR1 SGHTA and CDR2 FQGNSA. The CDR3 consists of 17 residues. Germline trimming cut 5 bases from V and 3 bases from J; bases unmatched to any gene: 15. CDR3 region: CASSPPGGAEKYYEQYF. The CDR3 DNA follows: TGTGCCAGCAGCCCCCCCGGGGGGGCCGAAAAATACTACGAGCAGTACTTC.

The chain recombines TRBV25-1 with TRBJ1-6; 8 positions agree with TRBD1. This CDR3 has 14 residues. Germline V gene data show CDR1 as MGHDK and CDR2 as SYGVNS. After removal of 5 bases from V and 10 bases from J, the junction contained 7 bases not matched to a gene. CDR3 nucleotide sequence: TGTGCCAGCAGTCGGGGACAGGAAGGGTCACCCCTCCACTTT. Amino acids: CASSRGQEGSPLHF.

In this sample, this clone turned up once. The chain carries TRBV6-5 and TRBJ2-3; 9 bases map to TRBD2. Germline CDR1 is MNHEY and CDR2 is SVGAGI. The CDR3 length is 15 residues. V shed 6 bases and J 2 bases; nucleotides not matched to a gene: 6. DNA of the CDR3: TGTGCCAGCAGGCGAGCGGGGGGCCCCACAGATACGCAGTATTTT. Residues: CASRRAGGPTDTQYF.

This rearrangement joins TRBV30 to TRBJ2-3, with D tentatively TRBD1 (5 bases). The germline gives CDR1 GTSNPN, CDR2 SVGIG (reference sequence). Between the trimmed V and J ends, which lost 7 bases and 2 bases, there was a span of 22 bases. The CDR3 has 16 amino acids. CDR3 sequence (DNA): TGTGCCTCTCCCGATCTGAACAGGCAGGCCACAGATACGCAGTATTTT. Its protein is CASPDLNRQATDTQYF.

The rearrangement uses TRBV25-1 and TRBJ2-7; 8 bases agree with TRBD1. V lost 6 bases, J lost 1 base, and 2 bases stayed unmatched. This CDR3 region has 13 residues. Germline CDR1 reads MGHDK; CDR2 reads SYGVNS. The CDR3 nucleotides are TGTGCCAGCAGGGGACAGGTATCCTACGAGCAGTACTTC. This sequence encodes CASRGQVSYEQYF.